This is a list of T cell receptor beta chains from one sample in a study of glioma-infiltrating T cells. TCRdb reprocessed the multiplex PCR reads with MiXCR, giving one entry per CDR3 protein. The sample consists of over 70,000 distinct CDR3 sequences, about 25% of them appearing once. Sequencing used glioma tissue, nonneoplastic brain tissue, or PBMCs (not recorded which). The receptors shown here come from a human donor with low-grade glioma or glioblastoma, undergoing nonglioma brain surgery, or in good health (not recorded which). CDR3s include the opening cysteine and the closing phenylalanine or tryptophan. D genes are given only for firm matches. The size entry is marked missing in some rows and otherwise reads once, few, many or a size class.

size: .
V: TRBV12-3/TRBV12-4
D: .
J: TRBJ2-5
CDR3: CASSLWGAGTQETQYF
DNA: TGTGCCAGCAGTTTATGGGGGGCAGGTACTCAAGAGACCCAGTACTTC

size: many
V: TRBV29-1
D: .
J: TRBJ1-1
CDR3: CTGTWNTEAFF
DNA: TGCACCGGGACCTGGAACACTGAAGCTTTCTTT

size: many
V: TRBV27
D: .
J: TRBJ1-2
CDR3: CASRAGLNYGYTF
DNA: TGTGCCAGCAGAGCGGGGCTAAACTATGGCTACACCTTC

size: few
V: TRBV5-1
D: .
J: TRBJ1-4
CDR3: CASSRWGANEKLFF
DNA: TGCGCCAGCAGCCGCTGGGGAGCTAATGAAAAACTGTTTTTT

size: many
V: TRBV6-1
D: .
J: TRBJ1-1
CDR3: CASSGQTILEAFF
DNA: TGTGCCAGCAGTGGACAGACAATCCTTGAAGCTTTCTTT

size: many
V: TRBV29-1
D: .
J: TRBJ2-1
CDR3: CSTAHSSSYNEQFF
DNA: TGCAGCACCGCGCACTCGAGCTCCTACAATGAGCAGTTCTTC

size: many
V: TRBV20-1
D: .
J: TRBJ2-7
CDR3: CSAVRGAGYSYYEQYF
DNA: TGCAGTGCCGTCAGGGGAGCGGGGTACTCCTATTACGAGCAGTACTTC

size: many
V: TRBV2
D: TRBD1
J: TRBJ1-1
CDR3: CASSQQGSTEAFF
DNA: TGTGCCAGCAGCCAACAGGGGTCCACTGAAGCTTTCTTT

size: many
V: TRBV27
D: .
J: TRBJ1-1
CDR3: CASSLSMTGEAFF
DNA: TGTGCCAGCAGTTTATCGATGACAGGCGAAGCTTTCTTT

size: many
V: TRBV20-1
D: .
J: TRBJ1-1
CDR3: CSARLHSDTEAFF
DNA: TGCAGTGCTAGACTACACAGTGACACTGAAGCTTTCTTT

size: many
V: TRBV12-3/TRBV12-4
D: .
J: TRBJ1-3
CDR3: CASGNRDEAGNTIYF
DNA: TGTGCCAGCGGTAACAGGGACGAAGCTGGAAACACCATATATTTT

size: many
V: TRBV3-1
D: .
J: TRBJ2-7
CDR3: CASSQIGAKGEQYF
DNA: TGTGCCAGCAGCCAAATTGGGGCGAAGGGCGAGCAGTACTTC

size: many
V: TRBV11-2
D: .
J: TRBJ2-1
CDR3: CASSLDYEQFF
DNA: TGTGCCAGCAGCTTAGATTATGAGCAGTTCTTC

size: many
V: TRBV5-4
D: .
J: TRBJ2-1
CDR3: CASTSTSYNEQFF
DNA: TGTGCCAGCACCAGCACTTCCTACAATGAGCAGTTCTTC

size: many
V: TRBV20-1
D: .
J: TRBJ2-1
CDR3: CSARPGLESYNEQFF
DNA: TGCAGTGCTAGACCGGGCTTGGAGTCCTACAATGAGCAGTTCTTC

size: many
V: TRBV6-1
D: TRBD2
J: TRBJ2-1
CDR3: CASPPLAGQSYNEQFF
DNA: TGTGCCAGTCCGCCGTTAGCGGGGCAATCATACAATGAGCAGTTCTTC

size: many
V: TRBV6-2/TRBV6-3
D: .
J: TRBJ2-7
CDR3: CASSLALPSEQYF
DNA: TGTGCCAGCAGCCTCGCTCTACCTTCCGAGCAGTACTTC

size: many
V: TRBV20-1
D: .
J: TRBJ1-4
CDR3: CSAREEPLREKLFF
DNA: TGCAGTGCTAGAGAAGAACCCCTAAGGGAAAAACTGTTTTTT

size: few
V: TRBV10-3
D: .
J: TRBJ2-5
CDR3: CAISFRGETQYF
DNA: TGTGCCATCAGTTTCAGGGGAGAGACCCAGTACTTC

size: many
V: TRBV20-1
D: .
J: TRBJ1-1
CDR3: CSAFRQINTEAFF
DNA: TGCAGTGCCTTTAGGCAAATAAACACTGAAGCTTTCTTT

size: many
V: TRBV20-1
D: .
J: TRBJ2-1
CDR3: CSASSGSPGEQFF
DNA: TGCAGTGCTAGTTCGGGGTCCCCCGGTGAGCAGTTCTTC

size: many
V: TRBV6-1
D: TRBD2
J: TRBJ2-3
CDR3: CASSPGTSGISDTQYF
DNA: TGTGCCAGCAGTCCGGGGACTAGCGGGATATCAGATACGCAGTATTTT

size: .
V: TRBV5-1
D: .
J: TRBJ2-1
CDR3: CASSWDGTENEQFF
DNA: TGCGCCAGCAGCTGGGACGGGACCGAGAATGAGCAGTTCTTC

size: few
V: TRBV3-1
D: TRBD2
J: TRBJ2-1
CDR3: CASSQAYSGGANEQFF
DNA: TGTGCCAGCAGCCAAGCCTATAGCGGGGGGGCGAATGAGCAGTTCTTC

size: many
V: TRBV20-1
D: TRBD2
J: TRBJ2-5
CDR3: CSAAYGLGETQYF
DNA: TGCAGTGCCGCTTACGGACTAGGGGAGACCCAGTACTTC

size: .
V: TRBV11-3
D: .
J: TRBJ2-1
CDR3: CASSLGSAASYNEQFF
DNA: TGTGCCAGCAGCTTAGGAAGCGCCGCCTCCTACAATGAGCAGTTCTTC

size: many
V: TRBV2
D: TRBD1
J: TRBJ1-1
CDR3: CASSGGQMNTEAFF
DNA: TGTGCCAGCAGTGGGGGACAGATGAACACTGAAGCTTTCTTT

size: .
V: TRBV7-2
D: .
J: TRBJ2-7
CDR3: CASSFNPGQPPYEQYF
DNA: TGTGCCAGCAGCTTTAATCCGGGGCAGCCTCCCTACGAGCAGTACTTC

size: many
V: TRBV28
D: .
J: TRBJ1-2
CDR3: CASCTLANYGYTF
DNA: TGTGCCAGCTGCACATTAGCTAACTATGGCTACACCTTC

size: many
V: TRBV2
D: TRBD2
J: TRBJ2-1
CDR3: CASSPGSGRAQFF
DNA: TGTGCCAGCAGCCCCGGGAGCGGGAGGGCGCAGTTCTTC

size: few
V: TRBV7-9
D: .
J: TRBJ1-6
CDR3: CASSLSSLHF
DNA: TGTGCCAGCAGCTTATCGTCCCTCCACTTT

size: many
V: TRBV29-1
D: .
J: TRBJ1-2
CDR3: CSVRLGHGYTF
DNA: TGCAGCGTCAGGTTAGGGCATGGCTACACCTTC

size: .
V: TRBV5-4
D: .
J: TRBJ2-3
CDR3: CASTPGVSTDTQYF
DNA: TGTGCCAGCACCCCAGGGGTTAGCACAGATACGCAGTATTTT

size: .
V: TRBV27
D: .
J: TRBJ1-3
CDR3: CARQGGTYRNTVYF
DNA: TGTGCCAGGCAAGGGGGAACCTACAGAAACACCGTATATTTT

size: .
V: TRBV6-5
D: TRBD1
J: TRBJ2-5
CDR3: CASSYSTTGEETQYF
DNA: TGTGCCAGCAGTTACTCGACGACAGGGGAAGAGACCCAGTACTTC

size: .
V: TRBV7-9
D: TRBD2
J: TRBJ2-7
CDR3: CASSLTSGSEQYF
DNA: TGTGCCAGCAGTCTCACTAGCGGGTCCGAGCAGTACTTC

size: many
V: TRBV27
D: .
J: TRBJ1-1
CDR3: CASSLSGTLNTEAFF
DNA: TGTGCCAGCAGTTTATCCGGGACATTGAACACTGAAGCTTTCTTT

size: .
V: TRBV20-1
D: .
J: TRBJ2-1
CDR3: CRPRGSYNEQFF
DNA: TGCAGGCCCCGGGGCTCCTACAATGAGCAGTTCTTC

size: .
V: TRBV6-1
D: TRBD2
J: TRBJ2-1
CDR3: CASRIAGLRHEQFF
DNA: TGTGCCAGCAGGATCGCGGGACTAAGGCATGAGCAGTTCTTC

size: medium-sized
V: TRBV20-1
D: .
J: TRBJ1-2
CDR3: CSALRTVYGYTF
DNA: TGCAGTGCTCTACGGACAGTTTATGGCTACACCTTC

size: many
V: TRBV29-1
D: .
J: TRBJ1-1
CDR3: CSVGDTEAFF
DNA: TGCAGCGTTGGGGACACTGAAGCTTTCTTT

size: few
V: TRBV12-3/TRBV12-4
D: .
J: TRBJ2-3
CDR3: CATEMWGLGQASDTQYF
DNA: TGTGCCACCGAAATGTGGGGGTTAGGACAAGCCTCGGATACGCAGTATTTT

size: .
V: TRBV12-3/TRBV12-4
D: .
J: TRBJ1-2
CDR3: CASSLGLSNYGYTF
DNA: TGTGCCAGCAGTTTAGGGCTTTCTAACTATGGCTACACCTTC

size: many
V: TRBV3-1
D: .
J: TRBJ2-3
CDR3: CASSQRTRTDTQYF
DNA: TGTGCCAGCAGCCAACGGACCCGCACAGATACGCAGTATTTT

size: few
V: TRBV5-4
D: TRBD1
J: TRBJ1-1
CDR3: CASTSEKRDRNTEAFF
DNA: TGTGCCAGCACGTCGGAAAAGCGGGACAGGAACACTGAAGCTTTCTTT

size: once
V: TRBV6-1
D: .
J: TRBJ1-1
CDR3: CASRSRGSEAFF
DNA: TGTGCCAGCAGGTCTCGGGGGAGTGAAGCTTTCTTT

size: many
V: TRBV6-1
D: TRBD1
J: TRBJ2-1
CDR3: CASQGPGQGGNEQFF
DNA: TGTGCCAGCCAAGGACCGGGACAGGGGGGCAATGAGCAGTTCTTC

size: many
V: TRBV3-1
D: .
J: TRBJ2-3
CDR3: CASSQDYSRSTQYF
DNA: TGTGCCAGCAGCCAAGATTACAGCCGATCTACGCAGTATTTT

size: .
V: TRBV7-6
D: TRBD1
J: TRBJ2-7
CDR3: CASSAGQVRGSYEQYF
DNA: TGTGCCAGCAGCGCAGGACAGGTCAGGGGCTCCTACGAGCAGTACTTC

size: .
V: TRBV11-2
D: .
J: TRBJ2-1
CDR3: CASSTRLPAGTESYNEQFF
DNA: TGTGCCAGCAGCACAAGGCTACCTGCAGGGACGGAGTCTTACAATGAGCAGTTCTTC

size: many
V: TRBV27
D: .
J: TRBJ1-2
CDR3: CTSGLEGGVGYTF
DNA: TGTACCAGCGGGCTAGAGGGGGGTGTCGGCTACACCTTC

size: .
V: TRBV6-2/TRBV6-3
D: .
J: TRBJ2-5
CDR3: CASSYGQEAQYF
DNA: TGTGCCAGCAGTTATGGGCAAGAGGCCCAGTACTTC

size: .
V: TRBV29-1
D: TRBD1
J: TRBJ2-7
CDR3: CRVAGDRATSEQYF
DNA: TGCAGAGTTGCCGGGGACAGGGCAACGTCCGAGCAGTACTTC

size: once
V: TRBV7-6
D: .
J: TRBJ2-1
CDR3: CASSSALDTYNEKFF
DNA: TGTGCCAGCAGCTCAGCCCTTGATACCTACAATGAGAAGTTCTTC

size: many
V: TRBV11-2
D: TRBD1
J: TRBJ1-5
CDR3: CASSPQGANQPQHF
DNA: TGTGCCAGCAGCCCTCAGGGGGCGAATCAGCCCCAGCATTTT

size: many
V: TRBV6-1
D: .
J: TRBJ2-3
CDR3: CASREIGGVTDTQYF
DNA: TGTGCCAGCAGAGAGATAGGGGGGGTCACAGATACGCAGTATTTT

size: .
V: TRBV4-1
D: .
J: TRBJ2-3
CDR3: CASSHEPGLRTDTQYF
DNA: TGCGCCAGCAGCCACGAACCGGGACTCCGCACAGATACGCAGTATTTT

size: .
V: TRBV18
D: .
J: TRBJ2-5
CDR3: CASSPPQFRQSHQETQYF
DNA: TGTGCCAGCTCACCACCCCAATTCCGACAGTCCCATCAAGAGACCCAGTACTTC